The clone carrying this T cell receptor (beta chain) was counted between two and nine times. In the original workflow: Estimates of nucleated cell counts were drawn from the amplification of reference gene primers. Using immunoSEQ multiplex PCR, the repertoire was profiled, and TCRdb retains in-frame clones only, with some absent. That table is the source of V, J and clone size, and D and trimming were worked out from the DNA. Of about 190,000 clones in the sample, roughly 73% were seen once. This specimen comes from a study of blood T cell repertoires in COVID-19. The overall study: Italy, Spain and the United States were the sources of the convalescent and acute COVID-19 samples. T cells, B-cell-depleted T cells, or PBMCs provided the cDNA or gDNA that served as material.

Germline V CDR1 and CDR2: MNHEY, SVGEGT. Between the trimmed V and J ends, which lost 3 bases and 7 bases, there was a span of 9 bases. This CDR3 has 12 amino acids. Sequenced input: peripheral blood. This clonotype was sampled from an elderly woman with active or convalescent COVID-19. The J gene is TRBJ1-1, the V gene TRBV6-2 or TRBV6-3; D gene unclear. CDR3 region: CASSYGQSEAFF. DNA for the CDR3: TGTGCCAGCAGTTATGGGCAGAGTGAAGCTTTCTTT.